Each of the 16 T cell receptor beta chains below was sequenced from the same sample in a study of T cells expressing NK-cell markers. Reprocessing the 5' RACE reads, TCRdb reports a single entry for every CDR3 protein and omits DNA. The sample has roughly 160,000 distinct CDR3 sequences, and its top ten clones hold about 18%. Sample: blood T cells: a sorted CD56 or NKG2C T cell subset, CD4+ or CD8+ T cells, or bulk PBMC T cells (not recorded which). These receptor sequences come from a woman aged 18-70 years in good health.

The chain employs TRBV11-2 and TRBJ2-2; lacking DNA, the TRBD2 call made by TCRdb goes unchecked. This CDR3 is 16 amino acids long. Per germline, CDR1 SGHAT and CDR2 FQNNGV. CDR3 loop: CASNPPSGGFTGELFF.

The V call is TRBV12-3 or TRBV12-4, the J call TRBJ1-1; the D gene TCRdb calls, TRBD1, cannot be checked with no DNA. The length of the CDR3 is 14 residues. The CDR3 sequence: CASSFGQTRTEAFF.

The chain links TRBV5-1 to TRBJ2-7. CDR1 and CDR2 from the germline V gene are SGHRS and YFSETQ. This CDR3 contains 14 residues. CDR3 amino acids: CASSLSGQVSEQYF.

The CDR3 reads CASSPLAGYFNEQFF. The chain carries TRBV7-3 and TRBJ2-1; the D gene TCRdb calls, TRBD2, cannot be checked with no DNA. Germline lookup yields CDR1 SGHTA and CDR2 FQGTGA. CDR3 length: 15 residues.

The V and J genes are TRBV7-8 and TRBJ2-7; TCRdb picks TRBD1, but there is no DNA to check that call. CDR1 is SGHVS, CDR2 FQNEAQ, per germline. There are 14 residues in the CDR3. The CDR3 spells CASSFAKGAGEQYF.

The V gene is TRBV5-1, the J gene TRBJ2-3; the TCRdb D gene call, TRBD2, has no DNA to confirm it. The CDR3 spans 16 residues. CDR1 SGHRS and CDR2 YFSETQ come from the germline V gene. The CDR3 reads CASSLVLAGNTDTQYF.

The J gene is TRBJ1-2, the V gene TRBV12-3 or TRBV12-4; TCRdb designates TRBD1, a call that cannot be tested without DNA. The CDR3 is made up of 12 amino acids. The CDR3 region is CASTDRGDGYTF.

This chain joins TRBV7-2 and TRBJ2-1. Germline V gene sequence: CDR1 SGHTA, CDR2 FQGNSA. The length of the CDR3 is 17 residues. CDR3 region: CASSLWQSRDSYNEQFF.

The chain uses TRBV7-3 and TRBJ2-1; TCRdb reports TRBD2, a call that lacks DNA to check it against. Germline CDR1 SGHTA, CDR2 FQGTGA. This CDR3 spans 15 amino acids. The CDR3 loop reads CASSLSGTVTNEQFF.

The V gene is TRBV15, the J gene TRBJ2-3; the D call of TRBD1 rests on TCRdb alone, since no DNA is present to check it. This CDR3 has 15 amino acids. Germline V lookup: CDR1 LNHNV, CDR2 YYDKDF (reference sequence). The CDR3 protein is CATNTDAWGEKAQYF.

The chain employs TRBV15 and TRBJ2-7; TCRdb's assignment of TRBD2 cannot be checked, as there is no DNA. The CDR3 length is 13 residues. The germline V gene encodes CDR1 LNHNV and CDR2 YYDKDF (reference sequence). CDR3 loop: CATSISRGGEQYF.

V and J are TRBV25-1 and TRBJ1-1; TCRdb picks TRBD1, but there is no DNA to check that call. Per the germline V gene, CDR1 is MGHDK and CDR2 is SYGVNS. This CDR3 contains 14 residues. The CDR3 is CASSGGQGGTEAFF.

V usage is TRBV9 and J usage is TRBJ2-2; lacking DNA, the TRBD2 call made by TCRdb goes unchecked. This CDR3 spans 13 amino acids. The germline CDR1 and CDR2 sequences are SGDLS and YYNGEE. CDR3 amino acids: CASSVGRSGELFF. Based on the CDR3 plus reference TRBV9 and TRBJ2-2, the full variable domain is DSGVTQTPKHLITATGQRVTLRCSPRSGDLSVYWYQQSLDQGLQFLIQYYNGEERAKGNILERFSAQQFPDLHSELNLSSLELGDSALYFCASSVGRSGELFFGEGSRLTVL.

V is TRBV5-4 and J is TRBJ2-3; TCRdb picks TRBD2, but there is no DNA to check that call. Germline assignment: CDR1 SGHNT and CDR2 YYREEE (reference sequence). This CDR3 is 18 amino acids long. CDR3 in amino acids: CASSLNLLAGSSTDTQYF.

The J gene is TRBJ2-1, the V gene TRBV2; as DNA is missing, the TRBD1 call by TCRdb cannot be tested. The CDR3 is 15 amino acids. Germline CDR1 is SNHLY and CDR2 is FYNNEI. The CDR3 reads CASSAGAAGHGEQFF.

V is TRBV20-1 and J is TRBJ2-7; TCRdb selects TRBD2, and the lack of DNA leaves this call unchecked. In germline, CDR1 is DFQATT, CDR2 SNEGSKA (reference sequence). The CDR3 totals 13 residues. CDR3 sequence reads: CSATSGPTYEQYF.